A single sample is the source of the 29 T cell receptor beta chains below, sequenced in a study of Ad26.COV2.S vaccination and SARS-CoV-2 variants. TCRdb's copy holds only in-frame clones and misses some; the assay was immunoSEQ multiplex PCR. In the table there are a few hundred thousand clones, 85% to 90% of which are singletons. Treatment given: about 20 received Ad26.COV2.S at low or high dose, single or two shots; several received placebo; per-sample allocation not given. Sampling took place 63 days after the first vaccine or placebo injection. The input for sequencing was peripheral blood, taken in a trial of Ad26.COV2.S vaccine versus placebo. The receptors come from a person between 18 and 60 years old who received the Ad26.COV2.S COVID-19 vaccine or a placebo.

The gene calls are TRBV5-8 and TRBJ2-5; 14 positions match TRBD2. The germline gives CDR1 SGHTS, CDR2 YDEGEE. The length of the CDR3 is 18 residues. After removal of 2 bases from V and 1 base from J, the junction contained 7 bases not matched to a gene. The CDR3 loop reads CASSFTGTSGGPQETQYF. For the CDR3, the DNA is TGTGCCAGCAGCTTTACCGGGACTAGCGGGGGCCCCCAAGAGACCCAGTACTTC.

This clone was seen just once. V usage is TRBV30 and J usage is TRBJ2-3; 10 bases are a match to TRBD2. With 3 bases clipped from V and 0 bases from J, the junction kept 3 bases outside the gene matches. The CDR3 is 15 residues long. Looked up from germline, CDR1 is GTSNPN and CDR2 is SVGIG (reference sequence). The CDR3, as DNA: TGTGCCTGGAGGACGACTAGCGGGAGCACAGATACGCAGTATTTT. This sequence encodes CAWRTTSGSTDTQYF.

This clone was seen just once. V usage is TRBV6-2 or TRBV6-3 and J usage is TRBJ1-4; weak D call: TRBD1 (5 bases). This CDR3 has 14 residues. Germline assignment: CDR1 MNHEY and CDR2 SVGEGT. V lost 6 bases to trimming and J lost 8 bases, with 16 bases between them. The CDR3 is CASSQRQPVEKLFF. The CDR3 bases are TGTGCCAGCAGCCAACGACAGCCGGTCGAAAAACTGTTTTTT.

The V gene is TRBV2, the J gene TRBJ1-5; D may be TRBD1 (6 bases). Trimming left V 7 bases short and J 2 bases short, with 18 bases between. CDR1 is SNHLY, CDR2 FYNNEI, per germline. The CDR3 is 16 residues long. The CDR3 sequence is CASNPGGPAGNQPQHF. CDR3 bases: TGTGCCAGCAACCCCGGGGGGCCCGCGGGCAATCAGCCCCAGCATTTT.

The chain couples TRBV7-8 to TRBJ2-1, with D possibly being TRBD1 or TRBD2 (5 bases each). CDR1 is SGHVS, CDR2 FQNEAQ, per germline. The V gene lost 2 bases and the J gene lost 3 bases, with 14 bases spanning the gap. This CDR3 is built from 16 residues. The DNA for the CDR3 is TGTGCCAGCAGCTTACTATGGGGACCAGGCTACAATGAGCAGTTCTTC. This codes for CASSLLWGPGYNEQFF.

This clone was found a few times. The V call is TRBV7-2, the J call TRBJ1-4; 7 bases align to TRBD1. Losses at the gene ends were 6 bases for V and 8 bases for J; bases not matched to a gene: 9. The germline CDR1 and CDR2 sequences are SGHTA and FQGNSA. This CDR3 has 14 residues. In nucleotides, the CDR3 is TGTGCCAGCAGTAGTGGCAGGGGGGGAGAAAAACTGTTTTTT. Translated: CASSSGRGGEKLFF.

The genes are TRBV7-9 and TRBJ2-1, with 9 bases identical to TRBD2. There are 17 residues in the CDR3. The V and J ends lost 5 bases and 6 bases, in that order; junction bases with no gene match: 14. Germline values: CDR1 SEHNR, CDR2 FQNEAQ (reference sequence). The CDR3 loop reads CASSIGTGTSWGNEQFF. The CDR3 nucleotides are TGTGCCAGCAGCATCGGCACAGGGACTAGCTGGGGCAATGAGCAGTTCTTC.

The chain carries TRBV4-3 and TRBJ2-7, with D tentatively TRBD1 or TRBD2 (5 bases each). The germline CDR1 and CDR2 sequences are LGHNA and YSLEER. V was trimmed by 1 base and J by 6 bases, leaving 10 bases between them. The CDR3 is made up of 13 amino acids. This CDR3 reads CASSQGGPGEQYF. The CDR3 DNA is TGCGCCAGCAGCCAAGGGGGACCAGGCGAGCAGTACTTC.

The chain combines TRBV4-1 with TRBJ1-1, with a tentative D call TRBD1 (5 bases). Between the trimmed V and J ends, which lost 4 bases and 1 base, there was a span of 13 bases. This CDR3 contains 15 residues. From germline, CDR1 is MGHRA and CDR2 YSYEKL. CDR3 sequence (DNA): TGCGCCAGCAGCCCAAGGGCGGGGACGAACACTGAAGCTTTCTTT. The encoded protein is CASSPRAGTNTEAFF.

The chain is built from TRBV11-2 and TRBJ1-3; D unclear. Germline CDR1 and CDR2: SGHAT and FQNNGV. This CDR3 has 11 residues. Deletions cut 10 bases from V and 5 bases from J, with 9 bases between. CDR3 protein: CATMSRNTIYF. The CDR3 DNA reads TGTGCCACGATGTCTAGAAACACCATATATTTT.

The chain links TRBV30 to TRBJ1-2; 7 nucleotides agree with TRBD1. This CDR3 is built from 14 residues. The germline CDR1 and CDR2 sequences are GTSNPN and SVGIG (reference sequence). J was trimmed by 2 bases and V by 6 bases; bases with no gene match: 9. In DNA form, the CDR3 reads TGTGCCTGTAGGCTCGGGACAGCCAACTATGGCTACACCTTC. Translated: CACRLGTANYGYTF.

The rearrangement joins TRBV5-1 to TRBJ2-3; 8 bases are a match to TRBD2. Germline V gene data show CDR1 as SGHRS and CDR2 as YFSETQ. The CDR3 has 15 residues. Trimming removed 0 bases from V and 6 bases from J; junction bases left unmatched: 6. The CDR3 region has the DNA TGCGCCAGCAGCTTGGTTCGGGGGGGCGAGGATACGCAGTATTTT. It yields the protein CASSLVRGGEDTQYF.

Of note for this clone: Other DNA sequences from this sample encode an identical CDR3 as well. The rearrangement joins TRBV19 to TRBJ1-1; a possible D gene is TRBD1 (5 bases). Germline V gene data show CDR1 as LNHDA and CDR2 as SQIVND (reference sequence). This CDR3 region has 13 residues. The V end was cut by 2 bases, the J end by 1 base, with 5 bases between. CDR3 loop: CASSIQGNTEAFF. CDR3 DNA sequence: TGTGCCAGTAGTATACAGGGGAACACTGAAGCTTTCTTT.

CDR3: CASSLVAVQGNNSPLHF. The CDR3 region has the DNA TGCGCCAGCAGCTTGGTGGCAGTTCAGGGTAATAATTCACCCCTCCACTTT. The chain couples TRBV5-1 to TRBJ1-6; D is perhaps TRBD1 (5 bases). CDR1 and CDR2 from the germline V gene are SGHRS and YFSETQ. The CDR3 has 17 residues. Trimming removed 0 bases at V and 5 bases at J, with 15 bases between.

This chain links TRBV7-2 with TRBJ1-1; D gene uncertain. Trimming took off 2 bases at V and 5 bases at J, with 9 bases between the two ends. The CDR3 has 13 amino acids. CDR1 and CDR2 from the germline V gene are SGHTA and FQGNSA. DNA for the CDR3: TGTGCCAGCAGCTTATCCGTCCCGACTGAAGCTTTCTTT. It specifies CASSLSVPTEAFF.

The V call is TRBV29-1, the J call TRBJ1-2; D uncertain. Germline V gives CDR1 SQVTM, CDR2 ANQGSEA. The CDR3 spans 15 residues. V was shortened by 5 bases and J by 4 bases, with 20 bases between the two germline ends. The CDR3 DNA follows: TGCAGCGTTCCCATGCGGTTAAAGTCGGGCTATGGCTACACCTTC. Translating it yields CSVPMRLKSGYGYTF.

The gene calls are TRBV30 and TRBJ2-2; the D is unclear. Looked up from germline, CDR1 is GTSNPN and CDR2 is SVGIG (reference sequence). The CDR3 is 11 residues long. V was trimmed by 1 base and J by 4 bases, leaving 1 base between them. In DNA, the CDR3 is TGTGCCTGGAGTGCCACCGGGGAGCTGTTTTTT. This gives the protein CAWSATGELFF.

This chain connects TRBV7-2 to TRBJ1-2, with unresolved D. V lost 1 base to trimming and J lost 0 bases, with 6 bases between them. The CDR3 loop spans 14 amino acids. Germline CDR1 reads SGHTA; CDR2 reads FQGNSA. CDR3 loop: CASSLEPSNYGYTF. Here the CDR3 DNA reads TGTGCCAGCAGCTTAGAACCCTCTAACTATGGCTACACCTTC.

This clone was picked up one time. This sequence joins TRBV6-5 and TRBJ1-2, with 10 bases that match TRBD1. Germline-derived CDR1 and CDR2 are MNHEY and SVGAGI. J was trimmed by 5 bases and V by 7 bases; bases with no gene match: 4. The CDR3 spans 13 residues. Written as DNA, the CDR3 is TGTGCCAGCAAACGGACAGGGGGGTATGGCTACACCTTC. Translation gives CASKRTGGYGYTF.

The V gene is TRBV18, the J gene TRBJ1-6; D is ambiguous. The CDR3 covers 16 residues. Trimming left V 6 bases short and J 5 bases short, with 17 bases between. Germline V CDR1 and CDR2: KGHSH, LQKENI. CDR3: CASSPRAVSDNSPLHF. The CDR3 DNA is TGTGCCAGCTCCCCCCGGGCGGTTTCCGATAATTCACCCCTCCACTTT.

This clone was counted a single time. The CDR3 sequence: CASSYSRVPNTEAFF. In nucleotides, the CDR3 is TGTGCCAGCAGTTACTCGCGGGTTCCGAACACTGAAGCTTTCTTT. The V call is TRBV6-2 or TRBV6-3, the J call TRBJ1-1; D not resolved. There are 15 residues in the CDR3. V lost 0 bases and J 1 base, leaving 9 bases between the germline ends. Germline V gene data show CDR1 as MNHEY and CDR2 as SVGEGT.

The rearrangement links TRBV11-2 to TRBJ2-3; D is unclear. Germline CDR1 SGHAT, CDR2 FQNNGV. The CDR3 is made up of 15 amino acids. V lost 5 bases, J lost 5 bases, and 17 bases lay in between. CDR3 in amino acids: CASSPRQTDGDTQYF. CDR3 DNA: TGTGCCAGCAGCCCACGCCAGACGGATGGAGATACGCAGTATTTT.

V usage is TRBV19 and J usage is TRBJ1-5; weak D call: TRBD1 (5 bases). This CDR3 region has 15 residues. The V gene's germline CDR1 is LNHDA and CDR2 SQIVND (reference sequence). V dropped 0 bases and J dropped 6 bases, with 12 bases sitting between them. The CDR3 region is CASSIDSGAPQPQHF. The CDR3 DNA is TGTGCCAGTAGTATAGACTCCGGGGCTCCTCAGCCCCAGCATTTT.

The V and J genes are TRBV19 and TRBJ2-1; possible D gene TRBD2, 5 bases. Trimming stripped 7 bases from V and 0 bases from J, with 13 bases between. The CDR3 sequence is 15 residues long. CDR1 is LNHDA and CDR2 is SQIVND in the germline V gene (reference sequence). CDR3 protein: CASTLGSSSYNEQFF. DNA for the CDR3: TGTGCCAGTACCCTGGGGAGTAGCTCCTACAATGAGCAGTTCTTC.

The chain carries TRBV10-3 and TRBJ1-3, with 9 bases identical to TRBD1. The V gene's germline CDR1 is ENHRY and CDR2 SYGVKD. Trimming cost V 5 bases and J 2 bases; bases outside gene matches: 4. The CDR3 length is 15 residues. The CDR3 protein is CAISPTGGAGNTIYF. CDR3 coding DNA: TGTGCCATCAGTCCGACAGGGGGAGCTGGAAACACCATATATTTT.

The count of this clone is one. This rearrangement joins TRBV6-5 to TRBJ1-2; 8 nucleotides line up with TRBD1. After removal of 5 bases from V and 4 bases from J, the junction contained 9 bases not matched to a gene. The CDR3 consists of 15 residues. Germline CDR1 and CDR2: MNHEY and SVGAGI. CDR3 DNA: TGTGCCAGCAGTCCCCAGGCAGGGGGCATCTATGGCTACACCTTC. Amino acids: CASSPQAGGIYGYTF.

The J gene is TRBJ1-1, the V gene TRBV11-3; D gene ambiguous. The V gene's germline CDR1 is SGHNT and CDR2 YENEEA. Trimming removed 5 bases from V and 1 base from J, with 11 bases in between. The CDR3 has 14 residues. CDR3 sequence reads: CASSEPAANTEAFF. The CDR3 region has the DNA TGTGCCAGCAGCGAGCCGGCAGCGAACACTGAAGCTTTCTTT.

The gene calls are TRBV6-4 and TRBJ1-2; D call uncertain. Trimming stripped 1 base from V and 5 bases from J, with 5 bases between. Germline CDR1 and CDR2: MRHNA and SNTAGT. The CDR3 is 12 amino acids. CDR3 amino acids: CASSDLGYGYTF. CDR3 DNA sequence: TGTGCCAGCAGTGACTTGGGATATGGCTACACCTTC.

This clone was seen just once. The CDR3 here is CASSEAGAGANTGELFF. CDR3 DNA sequence: TGTGCCAGCAGTGAAGCAGGGGCGGGTGCGAACACCGGGGAGCTGTTTTTT. The chain has TRBV6-1 and TRBJ2-2; D might be TRBD1 or TRBD2, each matching 5 bases. Trimming left V 0 bases short and J 0 bases short, with 11 bases between. Germline V CDR1 and CDR2: MNHNS, SASEGT. The CDR3 extends over 17 amino acids.